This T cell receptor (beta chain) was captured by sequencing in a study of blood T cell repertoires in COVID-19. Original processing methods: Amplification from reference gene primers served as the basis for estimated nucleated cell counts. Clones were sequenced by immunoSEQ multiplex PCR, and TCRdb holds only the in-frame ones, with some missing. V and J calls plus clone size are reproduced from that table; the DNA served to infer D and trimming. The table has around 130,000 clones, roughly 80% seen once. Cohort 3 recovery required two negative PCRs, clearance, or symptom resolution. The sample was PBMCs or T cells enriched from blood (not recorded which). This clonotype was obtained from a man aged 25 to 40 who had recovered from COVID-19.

As DNA, the CDR3 is TGTGCCAGCAGCCGACTAGCGGGAGAGGGAGATACGCAGTATTTT. Its protein is CASSRLAGEGDTQYF. V gene TRBV3-1 (or the pseudogene TRBV3-2) combines with J gene TRBJ2-3, with 12 positions matching TRBD2. The germline V gene encodes CDR1 LGHDT and CDR2 YNNKEL (reference sequence). This CDR3 comprises 15 residues. V lost 4 bases and J lost 5; bases outside the gene matches: 4.